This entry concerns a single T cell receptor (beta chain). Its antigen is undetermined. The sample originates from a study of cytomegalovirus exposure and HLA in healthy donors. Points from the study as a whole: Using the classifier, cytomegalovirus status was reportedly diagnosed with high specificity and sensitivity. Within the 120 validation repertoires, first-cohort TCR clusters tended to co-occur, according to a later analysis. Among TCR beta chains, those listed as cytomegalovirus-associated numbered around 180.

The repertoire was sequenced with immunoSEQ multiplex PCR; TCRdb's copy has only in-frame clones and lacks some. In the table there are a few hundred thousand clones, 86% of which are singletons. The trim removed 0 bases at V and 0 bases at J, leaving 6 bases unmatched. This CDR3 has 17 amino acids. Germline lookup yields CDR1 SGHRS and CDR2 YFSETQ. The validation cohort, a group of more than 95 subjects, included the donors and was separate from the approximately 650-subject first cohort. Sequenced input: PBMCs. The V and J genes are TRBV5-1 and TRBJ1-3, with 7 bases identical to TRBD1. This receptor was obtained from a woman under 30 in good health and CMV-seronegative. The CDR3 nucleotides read TGCGCCAGCAGCTTGGGACAGGGCACCTTCTCTGGAAACACCATATATTTT. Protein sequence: CASSLGQGTFSGNTIYF.